The rows below give T cell receptor beta chains drawn from one sample of a study of glioma-infiltrating T cells after dendritic cell vaccination. Some clones are missing from TCRdb's copy, which holds only in-frame ones; the method was immunoSEQ multiplex PCR. The sample includes tens of thousands of clones, 75% to 90% of them seen just once. Specimen: blood, collected after dendritic cell vaccination. The receptor set was obtained from a human donor with glioblastoma. The CDR3 runs from the conserved cysteine through the conserved F or W. D genes are given only for firm matches. Expanded clones are given a class, and other clones once, few, many or no size at all.

clone_size d_call j_call v_call cdr3_nt cdr3_aa
. . TRBJ2-7 TRBV5-1 TGCGCCAGCAGACCGGACAACTACGAGCAGTACTTC CASRPDNYEQYF
. . TRBJ1-1 TRBV6-5 TGTGCCAGCAGCACGGGAGGCGTGGGAGCTTTCTTT CASSTGGVGAFF
. . TRBJ1-2 TRBV29-1 TGCAGCGTGGGGGGGGTCGGCTACACCTTC CSVGGVGYTF
once TRBD1 TRBJ1-4 TRBV7-8 TGTGCCAGCTTACCAGGGGGTACTAATGAAAAACTGTTTTTT CASLPGGTNEKLFF
few . TRBJ1-1 TRBV5-4 TGTGCCAGCCAGGCTCAACCAGCCATGAACACTGAAGCTTTCTTT CASQAQPAMNTEAFF
. TRBD2 TRBJ2-1 TRBV5-1 TGCGCCAGCAGCCAGCTAGCGGGGGAGACCTCGGGGCAGTTCTTC CASSQLAGETSGQFF
. TRBD1 TRBJ2-4 TRBV7-9 TGTGCCAGCAGCCAAACAGGGGGAGCCAAAAACATTCAGTACTTC CASSQTGGAKNIQYF
many . TRBJ1-2 TRBV28 TGTGCCAGCAGTTTACAGGGGTTCTATGGCTACACCTTC CASSLQGFYGYTF
. . TRBJ1-1 TRBV2 TGTGCCAGCAAGGGGCTTTGGATGAACACTGAAGCTTTCTTT CASKGLWMNTEAFF
once TRBD2 TRBJ2-5 TRBV5-4 TGTGCCAGCAGCTTGAGACTAGCGGGGGACACTGAGACCCAGTACTTC CASSLRLAGDTETQYF
. . TRBJ1-2 TRBV10-3 TGTGCCATCAGTCAGGGAAGTGACTATGGCTACACCTTC CAISQGSDYGYTF
. . TRBJ2-1 TRBV6-5 TGTACCAGCAGTCCACGGGCGGGTGAGCAGTTCTTC CTSSPRAGEQFF
. . TRBJ1-2 TRBV7-9 TGTGCCAGCAGCTTTTTCCGGGGATCCGAAGGCTACACCTTC CASSFFRGSEGYTF
. TRBD1 TRBJ1-1 TRBV2 TGTGCCAGCAGTGAATTGGGGCCAGGGGGCACTGAAGCTTTCTTT CASSELGPGGTEAFF
. . TRBJ1-6 TRBV2 TGTGCCAGCAGTGAACTTGGTGTACAGACAAATTCACCCCTCCACTTT CASSELGVQTNSPLHF
. TRBD1 TRBJ1-2 TRBV7-9 TGTGCCAGCAGCTTTGGACAGGAGGATGGCTACACCTTC CASSFGQEDGYTF
. . TRBJ1-5 TRBV5-8 TGTGCCAGCAGCTTGGACCAGGGGAACAATCAGCCCCAGCATTTT CASSLDQGNNQPQHF
. . TRBJ2-5 TRBV15 TGTGCCACCAGCAGAGATTTCACATCTGAAGAGACCCAGTACTTC CATSRDFTSEETQYF
. TRBD1 TRBJ1-5 TRBV7-2 TGTGCCAGCAGCTTTCTGACAGGGATCAATCAGCCCCAGCATTTT CASSFLTGINQPQHF
once TRBD2 TRBJ2-5 TRBV2 TGTGCCAGCAGCGCCCAGCGGGGGGACCAAGAGACCCAGTACTTC CASSAQRGDQETQYF
. . TRBJ1-5 TRBV2 TGTGCCAGCAGTCTCAATCAGCCCCAGCATTTT CASSLNQPQHF
. . TRBJ1-5 TRBV4-3 TGCGCCAGCAGCCAAATATGGGGGGAGAATCAGCCCCAGCATTTT CASSQIWGENQPQHF
. TRBD1 TRBJ2-1 TRBV5-5 TGTGCCAGCAGCGCCGGGACAGGGGACAATGAGCAGTTCTTC CASSAGTGDNEQFF
. TRBD1 TRBJ1-2 TRBV29-1 TGCAGCGTTGGACAGGGGGCAAATGGCTACACCTTC CSVGQGANGYTF
. TRBD2 TRBJ2-1 TRBV5-1 TGCGCCAGCAGCTTGGGACTAGCGGCAGAGCAGTTCTTC CASSLGLAAEQFF
once . TRBJ1-3 TRBV7-8 TGTGCCGGAGGAGACAAGTATTCTGGAAACACCATATATTTT CAGGDKYSGNTIYF
. . TRBJ1-5 TRBV6-6 TGTGCCAGCAGTTACGCGGGGGAGTATCAGCCCCAGCATTTT CASSYAGEYQPQHF
. . TRBJ2-2 TRBV5-1 TGCGCCAGCAGCTTGGAGGCGGAAGCCGGGGAGCTGTTTTTT CASSLEAEAGELFF
. . TRBJ2-7 TRBV5-1 TGCGCCAGCAGCTTACAAGCGGCCTCCGGGGAGTCCTACGAGCAGTACTTC CASSLQAASGESYEQYF
. . TRBJ1-2 TRBV6-1 TGTGCCAGCCTTAATTACTATGGCTACACCTTC CASLNYYGYTF
. . TRBJ1-6 TRBV28 TGTGCCAGCTATAGCGGGTCAAGTGGGAATTCACCCCTCCACTTT CASYSGSSGNSPLHF
. . TRBJ1-1 TRBV6-1 TGTGCCAGCAGTGCCCACAGTCAGGCTGATCTTGAAGCTTTCTTT CASSAHSQADLEAFF
once . TRBJ1-1 TRBV19 TGTGCCAGTAGTAAGAGGAACACTGAAGCTTTCTTT CASSKRNTEAFF
. . TRBJ2-7 TRBV18 TGTGCCAGCTCATCGGCAGGCAGCTCCTACGAGCAGTACTTC CASSSAGSSYEQYF
. TRBD1 TRBJ1-6 TRBV18 TGTGCCAGCTCACCGGACAGGGATGGTTCACCCCTCCACTTT CASSPDRDGSPLHF
. TRBD1 TRBJ1-2 TRBV19 TGTGCCAGTAGCCCGACAGGGGGAGGCTACACCTTC CASSPTGGGYTF
. TRBD1 TRBJ2-1 TRBV5-4 TGTGCCAGCAGCTTGAAAAAGGCGATCCGGGACAGGCCCTACAATGAGCAGTTCTTC CASSLKKAIRDRPYNEQFF
. . TRBJ2-3 TRBV5-5 TGTGCCAGCAGCTTGGGGACTACTGTGGGCGGCACAGATACGCAGTATTTT CASSLGTTVGGTDTQYF
. . TRBJ1-1 TRBV25-1 TGTGCCAGCACCCAAGCGGGGGGCGGGGGCACTGAAGCTTTCTTT CASTQAGGGGTEAFF
. . TRBJ2-1 TRBV11-3 TGTGCCAGCAGTTCAGACAGTAAAGAGCAGTTCTTC CASSSDSKEQFF
. TRBD1 TRBJ2-1 TRBV29-1 TGCAGCGCCTTACAGGGGGGTGATGGTGAGCAGTTCTTC CSALQGGDGEQFF
. TRBD2 TRBJ2-3 TRBV19 TGTGCCAGTAGTCCAGCGGGGGGGAAGGTAGATACGCAGTATTTT CASSPAGGKVDTQYF
few . TRBJ2-4 TRBV10-3 TGTGCCATCAGTCCAGACGGGAACATTCAGTACTTC CAISPDGNIQYF
. TRBD1 TRBJ1-6 TRBV30 TGTGCCTGGAGTAGAGGACAGGGGGAAGGAAATTCACCCCTCCACTTT CAWSRGQGEGNSPLHF
. TRBD1 TRBJ2-1 TRBV15 TGTGCCACCAGCAGATCCGGACAGGGAACCGTTGTGCAGTTCTTC CATSRSGQGTVVQFF
. TRBD1 TRBJ1-2 TRBV19 TGTGCCAGTAGTATGACCAGGGGGGAAGGGGCTGTTGGCTACACCTTC CASSMTRGEGAVGYTF
. TRBD1 TRBJ2-7 TRBV19 TGTGCCAGTAGTTCGGGCAGGGGGATCGGCTACGAGCAGTACTTC CASSSGRGIGYEQYF